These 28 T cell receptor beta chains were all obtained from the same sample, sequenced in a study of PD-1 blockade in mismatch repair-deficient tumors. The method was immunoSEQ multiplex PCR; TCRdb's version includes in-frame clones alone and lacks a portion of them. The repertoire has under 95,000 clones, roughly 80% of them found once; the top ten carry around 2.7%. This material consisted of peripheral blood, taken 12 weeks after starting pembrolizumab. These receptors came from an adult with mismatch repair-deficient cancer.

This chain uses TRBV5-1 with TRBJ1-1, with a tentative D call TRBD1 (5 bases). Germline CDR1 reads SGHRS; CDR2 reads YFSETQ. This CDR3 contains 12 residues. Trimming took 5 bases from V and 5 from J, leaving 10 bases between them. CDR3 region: CASSQGTTEAFF. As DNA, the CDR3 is TGCGCCAGCAGTCAGGGAACGACTGAAGCTTTCTTT.

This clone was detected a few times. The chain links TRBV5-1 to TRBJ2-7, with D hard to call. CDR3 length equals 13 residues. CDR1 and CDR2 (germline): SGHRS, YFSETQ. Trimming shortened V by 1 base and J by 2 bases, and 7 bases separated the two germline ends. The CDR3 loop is CASSLSLAYEQYF. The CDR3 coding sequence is TGCGCCAGCAGCTTGTCCTTGGCCTACGAGCAGTACTTC.

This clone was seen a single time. CDR3 nucleotide sequence: TGTGCCAGCAGCTTGTGGGCCAGCGGATATAGCACAGATACGCAGTATTTT. Amino acid sequence: CASSLWASGYSTDTQYF. The J gene is TRBJ2-3, the V gene TRBV5-4; the D gene is possibly TRBD2 (5 bases). CDR3 length equals 17 residues. Per the germline V gene, CDR1 is SGHNT and CDR2 is YYREEE (reference sequence). Trimming removed 1 base at V and 0 bases at J, with 15 bases between.

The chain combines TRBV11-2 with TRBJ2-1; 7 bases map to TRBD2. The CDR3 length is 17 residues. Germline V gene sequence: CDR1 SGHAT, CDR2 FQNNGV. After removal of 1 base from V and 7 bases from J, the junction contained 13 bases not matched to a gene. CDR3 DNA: TGTGCCAGCAGCTTAGTCGGGGGGACCTATCCATCTAATGAGCAGTTCTTC. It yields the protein CASSLVGGTYPSNEQFF. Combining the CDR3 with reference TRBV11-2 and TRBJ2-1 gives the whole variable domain EAGVAQSPRYKIIEKRQSVAFWCNPISGHATLYWYQQILGQGPKLLIQFQNNGVVDDSQLPKDRFSAERLKGVDSTLKIQPAKLEDSAVYLCASSLVGGTYPSNEQFFGPGTRLTVL.

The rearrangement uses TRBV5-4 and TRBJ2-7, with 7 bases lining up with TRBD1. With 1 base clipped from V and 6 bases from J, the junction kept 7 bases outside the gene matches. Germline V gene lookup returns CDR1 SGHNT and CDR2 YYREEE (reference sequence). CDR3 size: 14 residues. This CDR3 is CASSLFDRAGEQYF. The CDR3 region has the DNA TGTGCCAGCAGCTTGTTCGACAGGGCCGGCGAGCAGTACTTC.

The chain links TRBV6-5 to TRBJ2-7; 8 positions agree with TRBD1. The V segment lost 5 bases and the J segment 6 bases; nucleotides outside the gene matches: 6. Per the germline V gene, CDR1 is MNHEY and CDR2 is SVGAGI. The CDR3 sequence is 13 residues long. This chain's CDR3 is CASSQQTGGEQYF. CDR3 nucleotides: TGTGCCAGCAGTCAACAAACAGGGGGCGAGCAGTACTTC.

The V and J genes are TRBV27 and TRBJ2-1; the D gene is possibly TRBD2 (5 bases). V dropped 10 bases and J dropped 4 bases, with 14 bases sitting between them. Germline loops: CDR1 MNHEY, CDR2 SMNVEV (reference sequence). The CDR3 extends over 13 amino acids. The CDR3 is CAISERGYNEQFF. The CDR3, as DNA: TGTGCCATCTCGGAGAGAGGGTACAATGAGCAGTTCTTC.

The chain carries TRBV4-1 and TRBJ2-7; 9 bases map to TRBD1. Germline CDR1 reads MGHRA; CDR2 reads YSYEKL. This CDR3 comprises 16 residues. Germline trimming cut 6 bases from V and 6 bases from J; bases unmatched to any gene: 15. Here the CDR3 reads CASSLEATGGLREQYF. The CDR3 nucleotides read TGCGCCAGCAGTTTAGAAGCGACAGGGGGGTTGCGCGAGCAGTACTTC.

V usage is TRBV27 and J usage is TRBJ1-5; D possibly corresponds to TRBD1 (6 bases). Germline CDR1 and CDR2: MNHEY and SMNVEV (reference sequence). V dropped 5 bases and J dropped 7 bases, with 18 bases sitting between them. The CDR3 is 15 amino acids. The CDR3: CASSLATGIGQPQHF. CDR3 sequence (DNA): TGTGCCAGCAGTCTCGCCACAGGGATTGGGCAGCCCCAGCATTTT.

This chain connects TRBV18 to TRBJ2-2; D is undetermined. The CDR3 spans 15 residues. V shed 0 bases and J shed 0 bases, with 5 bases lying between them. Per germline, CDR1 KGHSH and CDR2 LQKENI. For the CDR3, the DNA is TGTGCCAGCTCACCACCAGGGACGAACACCGGGGAGCTGTTTTTT. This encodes CASSPPGTNTGELFF. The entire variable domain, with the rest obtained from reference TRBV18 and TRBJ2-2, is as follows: NAGVMQNPRHLVRRRGQEARLRCSPMKGHSHVYWYRQLPEEGLKFMVYLQKENIIDESGMPKERFSAEFPKEGPSILRIQQVVRGDSAAYFCASSPPGTNTGELFFGEGSRLTVL.

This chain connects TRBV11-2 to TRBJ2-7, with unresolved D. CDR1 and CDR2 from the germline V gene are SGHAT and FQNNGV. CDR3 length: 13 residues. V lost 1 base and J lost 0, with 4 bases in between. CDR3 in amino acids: CASSLGNSYEQYF. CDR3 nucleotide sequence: TGTGCCAGCAGCTTAGGCAACTCCTACGAGCAGTACTTC.

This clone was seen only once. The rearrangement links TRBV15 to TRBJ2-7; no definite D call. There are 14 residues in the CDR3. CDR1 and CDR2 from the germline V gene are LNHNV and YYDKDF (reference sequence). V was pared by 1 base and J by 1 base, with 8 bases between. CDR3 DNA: TGTGCCACCAGCAGAGGCGGAGTATCCTACGAGCAGTACTTC. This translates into CATSRGGVSYEQYF. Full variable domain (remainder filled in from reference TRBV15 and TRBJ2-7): DAMVIQNPRYQVTQFGKPVTLSCSQTLNHNVMYWYQQKSSQAPKLLFHYYDKDFNNEADTPDNFQSRRPNTSFCFLDIRSPGLGDTAMYLCATSRGGVSYEQYFGPGTRLTVT.

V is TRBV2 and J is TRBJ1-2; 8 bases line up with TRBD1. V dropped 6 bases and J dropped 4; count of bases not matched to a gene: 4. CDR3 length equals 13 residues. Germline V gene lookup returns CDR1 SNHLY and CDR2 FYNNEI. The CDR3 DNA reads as TGTGCCAGCAGCCCACAGGGGGTCTATGGCTACACCTTC. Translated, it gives CASSPQGVYGYTF.

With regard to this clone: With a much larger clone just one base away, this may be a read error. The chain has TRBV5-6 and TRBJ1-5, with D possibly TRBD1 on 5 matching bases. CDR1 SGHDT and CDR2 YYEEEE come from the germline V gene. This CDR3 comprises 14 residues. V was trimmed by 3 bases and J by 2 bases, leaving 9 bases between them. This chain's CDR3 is CASSSWGGNQPQHF. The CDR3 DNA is TGTGCCAGCAGCTCATGGGGGGGCAATCAGCCCCAGCATTTT.

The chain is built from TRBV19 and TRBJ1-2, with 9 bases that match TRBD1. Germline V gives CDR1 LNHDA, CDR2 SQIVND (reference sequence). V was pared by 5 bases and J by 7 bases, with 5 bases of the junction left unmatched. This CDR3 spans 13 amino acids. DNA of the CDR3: TGTGCCAGTAGTTTCCGGGACAGGGCTGGCTACACCTTC. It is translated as CASSFRDRAGYTF. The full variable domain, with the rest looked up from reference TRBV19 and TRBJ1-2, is DGGITQSPKYLFRKEGQNVTLSCEQNLNHDAMYWYRQDPGQGLRLIYYSQIVNDFQKGDIAEGYSVSREKKESFPLTVTSAQKNPTAFYLCASSFRDRAGYTFGSGTRLTVV.

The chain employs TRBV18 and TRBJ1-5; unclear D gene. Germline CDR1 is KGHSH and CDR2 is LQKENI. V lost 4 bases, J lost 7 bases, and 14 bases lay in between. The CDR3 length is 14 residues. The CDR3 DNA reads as TGTGCCAGCTCACGGGTCGAGGTCCGGCAGCCCCAGCATTTT. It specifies CASSRVEVRQPQHF.

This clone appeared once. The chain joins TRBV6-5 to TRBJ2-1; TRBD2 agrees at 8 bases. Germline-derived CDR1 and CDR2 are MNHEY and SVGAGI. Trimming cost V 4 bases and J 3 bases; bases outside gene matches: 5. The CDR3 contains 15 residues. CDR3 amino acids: CASSSRGGNYNEQFF. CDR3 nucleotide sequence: TGTGCCAGCAGTTCCCGGGGGGGGAACTACAATGAGCAGTTCTTC.

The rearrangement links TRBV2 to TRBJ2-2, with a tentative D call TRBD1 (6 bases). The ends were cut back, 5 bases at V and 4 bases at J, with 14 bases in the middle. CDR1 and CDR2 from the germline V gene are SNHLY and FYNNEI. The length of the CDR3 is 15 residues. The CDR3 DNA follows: TGTGCCAGCAGTCCAGGGGTTCGTGGCACCGGGGAGCTGTTTTTT. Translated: CASSPGVRGTGELFF.

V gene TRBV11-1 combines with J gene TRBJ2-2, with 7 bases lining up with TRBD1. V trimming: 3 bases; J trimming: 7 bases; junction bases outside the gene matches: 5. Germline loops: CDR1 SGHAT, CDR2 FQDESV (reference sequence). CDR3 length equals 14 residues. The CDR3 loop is CASSFGQASGELFF. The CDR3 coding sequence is TGTGCCAGCAGCTTCGGACAGGCCAGCGGGGAGCTGTTTTTT.

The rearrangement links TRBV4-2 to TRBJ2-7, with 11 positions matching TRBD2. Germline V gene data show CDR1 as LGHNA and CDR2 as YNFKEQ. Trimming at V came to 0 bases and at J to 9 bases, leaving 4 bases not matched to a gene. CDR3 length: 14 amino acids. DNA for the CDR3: TGTGCCAGCAGCCAAGATGCCCTAGCGGGAGGGCAGTACTTC. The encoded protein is CASSQDALAGGQYF.

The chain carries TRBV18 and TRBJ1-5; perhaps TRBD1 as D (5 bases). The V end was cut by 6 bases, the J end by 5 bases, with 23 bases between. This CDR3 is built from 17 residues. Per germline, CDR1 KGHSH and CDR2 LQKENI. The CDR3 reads CASSRDPQSWRDQPQHF. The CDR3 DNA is TGTGCCAGCTCCCGGGACCCCCAATCGTGGCGGGATCAGCCCCAGCATTTT.

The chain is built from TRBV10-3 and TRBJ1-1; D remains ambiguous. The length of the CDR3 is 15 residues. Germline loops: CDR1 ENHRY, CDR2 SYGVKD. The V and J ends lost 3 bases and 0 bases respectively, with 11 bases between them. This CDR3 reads CAISDLGGMNTEAFF. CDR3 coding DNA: TGTGCCATCAGTGATTTAGGTGGCATGAACACTGAAGCTTTCTTT.

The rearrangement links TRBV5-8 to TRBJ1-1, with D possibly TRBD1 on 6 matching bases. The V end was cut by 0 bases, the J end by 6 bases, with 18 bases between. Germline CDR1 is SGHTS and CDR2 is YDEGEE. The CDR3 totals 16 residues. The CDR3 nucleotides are TGTGCCAGCAGCTTGGTTCGGGGGGCTGGTGCGTCTGAAGCTTTCTTT. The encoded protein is CASSLVRGAGASEAFF.

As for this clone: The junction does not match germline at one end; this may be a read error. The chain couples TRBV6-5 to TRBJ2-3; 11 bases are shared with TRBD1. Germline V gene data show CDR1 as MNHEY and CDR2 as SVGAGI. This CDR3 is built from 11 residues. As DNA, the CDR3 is TGTGCCAGCAGTTGGACAGGGGGCGTAAATTTT. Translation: CASSWTGGVNF.

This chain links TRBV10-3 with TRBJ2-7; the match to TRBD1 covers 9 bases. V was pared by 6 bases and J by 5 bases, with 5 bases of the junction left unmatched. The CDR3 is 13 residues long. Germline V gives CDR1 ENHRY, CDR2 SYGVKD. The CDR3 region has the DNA TGTGCCATCAGAAGACAGGGGGGTAACGAGCAGTACTTC. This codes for CAIRRQGGNEQYF.

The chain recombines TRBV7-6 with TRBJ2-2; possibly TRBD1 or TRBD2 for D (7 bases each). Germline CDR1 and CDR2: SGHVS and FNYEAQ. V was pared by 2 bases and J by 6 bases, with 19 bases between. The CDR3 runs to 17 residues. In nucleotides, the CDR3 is TGTGCCAGCAGCTTACAGGGGGGGATGAGAACACCCGGGGAGCTGTTTTTT. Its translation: CASSLQGGMRTPGELFF.

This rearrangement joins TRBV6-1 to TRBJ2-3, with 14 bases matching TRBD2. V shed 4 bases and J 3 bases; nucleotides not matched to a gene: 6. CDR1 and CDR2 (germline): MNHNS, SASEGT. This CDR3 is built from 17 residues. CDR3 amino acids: CASSGLAGGPGTDTQYF. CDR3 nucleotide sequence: TGTGCCAGCAGTGGACTAGCGGGAGGGCCGGGGACAGATACGCAGTATTTT.

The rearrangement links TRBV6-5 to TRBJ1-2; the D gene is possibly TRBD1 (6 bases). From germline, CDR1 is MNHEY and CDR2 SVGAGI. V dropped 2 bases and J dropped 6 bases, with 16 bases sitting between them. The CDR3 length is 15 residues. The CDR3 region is CASSYNEGGTNGYTF. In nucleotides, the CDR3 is TGTGCCAGCAGTTACAATGAGGGGGGGACCAATGGCTACACCTTC.